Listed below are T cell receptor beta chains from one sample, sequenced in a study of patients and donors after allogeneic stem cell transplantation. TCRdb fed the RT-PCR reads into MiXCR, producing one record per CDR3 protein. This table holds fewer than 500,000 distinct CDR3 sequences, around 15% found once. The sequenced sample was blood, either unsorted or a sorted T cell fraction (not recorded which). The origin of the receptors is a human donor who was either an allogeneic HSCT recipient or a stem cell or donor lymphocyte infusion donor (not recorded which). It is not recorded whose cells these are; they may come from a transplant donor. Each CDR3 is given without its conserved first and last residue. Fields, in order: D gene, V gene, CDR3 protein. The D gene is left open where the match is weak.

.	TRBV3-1	ASSQEADSYNEQF
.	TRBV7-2	ASSLGVHYNQETQY
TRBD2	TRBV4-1	ASSLPSGSDTQY
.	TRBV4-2	ASAPSTHNEQF
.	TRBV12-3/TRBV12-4	ASSPSGRRKQQETQY
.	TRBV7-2	ASRPQETQY
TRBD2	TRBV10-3	AISGTSGGKRRISYNEQF
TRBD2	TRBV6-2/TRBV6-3	ASIRGSITGELF
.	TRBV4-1	ASRRLGLGEETQY
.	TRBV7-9	ASSYGASYEQY
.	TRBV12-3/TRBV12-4	ASSLATAGNTIY
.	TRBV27	ASSLLFGTGELF
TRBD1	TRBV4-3	ASSHNLGQGGSYEQY
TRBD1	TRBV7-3	ASSRDRAGEAF
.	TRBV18	ASSPSPLDGKTEAF
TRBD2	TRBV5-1	ASSLIGTSGNYEQY
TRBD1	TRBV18	ASSPGQINYGYT
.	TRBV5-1	ASSETGGTPEAF
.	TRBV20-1	SPGGGRRDTQY
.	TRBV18	ASIHPRNTGELF
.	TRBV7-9	ASSLAGGKYNEQF
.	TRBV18	ASSPQGFGETQY
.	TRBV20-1	SAREVPGPRDTQY
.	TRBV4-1	ASSPEGSTEAF
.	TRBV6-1	ASRRGDLTDTQY
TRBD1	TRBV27	ASSLQGARSTEAF
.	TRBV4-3	ASRVWGATNTGELF
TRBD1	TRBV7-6	ASSSNRGDTEAF
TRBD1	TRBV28	ASRTGGRTGELF
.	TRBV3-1	ASSLESAGANVLT
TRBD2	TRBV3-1	ASSAQTGTRQF
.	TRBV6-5	ASSYSNEQF
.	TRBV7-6	ASSLARRAQF
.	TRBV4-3	ASSQALGARYEQY